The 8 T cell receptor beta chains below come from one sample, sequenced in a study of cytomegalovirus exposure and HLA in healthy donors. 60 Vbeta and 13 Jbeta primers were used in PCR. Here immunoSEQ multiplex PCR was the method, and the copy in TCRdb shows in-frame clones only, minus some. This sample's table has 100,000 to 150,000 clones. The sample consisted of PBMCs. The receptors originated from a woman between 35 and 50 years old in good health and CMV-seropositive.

CDR3 bases: TGTGCCAGCAGCTCGATAGCGGGAGGCAAAGGCGAGCAGTACTTC. This translates into CASSSIAGGKGEQYF. This chain links TRBV11-1 with TRBJ2-7, with 10 bases matching TRBD2. The CDR3 totals 15 residues. The J segment lost 6 bases and the V segment lost 4 bases, leaving 9 bases of the junction unmatched. Germline V lookup: CDR1 SGHAT, CDR2 FQDESV (reference sequence).

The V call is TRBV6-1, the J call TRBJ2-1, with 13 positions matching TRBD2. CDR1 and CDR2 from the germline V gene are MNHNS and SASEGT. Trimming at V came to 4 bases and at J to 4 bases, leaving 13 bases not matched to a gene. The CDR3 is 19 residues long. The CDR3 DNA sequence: TGTGCCAGCAGTGCAACTAGCGGGAGGGCCAGTTTGGGATACAATGAGCAGTTCTTC. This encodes CASSATSGRASLGYNEQFF.

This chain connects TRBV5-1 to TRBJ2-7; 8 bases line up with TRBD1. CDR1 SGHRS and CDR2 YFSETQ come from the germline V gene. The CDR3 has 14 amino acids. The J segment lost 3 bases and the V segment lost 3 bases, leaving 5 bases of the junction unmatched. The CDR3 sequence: CASSWKGQDYEQYF. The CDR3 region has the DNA TGCGCCAGCAGCTGGAAGGGACAGGACTACGAGCAGTACTTC. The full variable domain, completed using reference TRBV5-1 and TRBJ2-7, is KAGVTQTPRYLIKTRGQQVTLSCSPISGHRSVSWYQQTPGQGLQFLFEYFSETQRNKGNFPGRFSGRQFSNSRSEMNVSTLELGDSALYLCASSWKGQDYEQYFGPGTRLTVT.

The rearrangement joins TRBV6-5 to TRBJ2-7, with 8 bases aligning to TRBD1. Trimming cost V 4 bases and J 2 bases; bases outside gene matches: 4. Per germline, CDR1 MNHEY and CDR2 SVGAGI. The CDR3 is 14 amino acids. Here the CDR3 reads CASSFGTGTYEQYF. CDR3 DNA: TGTGCCAGCAGTTTTGGGACAGGAACCTACGAGCAGTACTTC.

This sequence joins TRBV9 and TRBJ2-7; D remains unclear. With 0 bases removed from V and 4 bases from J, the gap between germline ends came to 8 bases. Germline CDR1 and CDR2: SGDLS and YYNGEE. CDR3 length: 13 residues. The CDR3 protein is CASSVGVGYEQYF. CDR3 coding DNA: TGTGCCAGCAGCGTAGGGGTCGGGTACGAGCAGTACTTC.

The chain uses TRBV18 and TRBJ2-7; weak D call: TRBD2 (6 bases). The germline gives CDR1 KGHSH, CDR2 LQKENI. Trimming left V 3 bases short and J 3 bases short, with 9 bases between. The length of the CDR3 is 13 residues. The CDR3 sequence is CASSPSGHYEQYF. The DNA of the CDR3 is TGTGCCAGCTCACCCAGCGGGCACTACGAGCAGTACTTC.

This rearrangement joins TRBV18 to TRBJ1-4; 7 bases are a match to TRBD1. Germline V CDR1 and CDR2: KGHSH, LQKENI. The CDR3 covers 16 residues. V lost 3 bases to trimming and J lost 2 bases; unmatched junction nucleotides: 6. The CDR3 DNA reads TGTGCCAGCTCACCGGACCCAGGGGGTACTAATGAAAAACTGTTTTTT. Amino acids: CASSPDPGGTNEKLFF.

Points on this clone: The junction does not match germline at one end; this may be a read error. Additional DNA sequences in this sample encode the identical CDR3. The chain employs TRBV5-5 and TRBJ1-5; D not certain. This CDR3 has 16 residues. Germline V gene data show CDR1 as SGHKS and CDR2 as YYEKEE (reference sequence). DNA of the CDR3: TGCGCCAGCAGCTTAAGATTTCCAGGTAGCAATCAGCCCCAGCATTTT. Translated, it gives CASSLRFPGSNQPQHF.